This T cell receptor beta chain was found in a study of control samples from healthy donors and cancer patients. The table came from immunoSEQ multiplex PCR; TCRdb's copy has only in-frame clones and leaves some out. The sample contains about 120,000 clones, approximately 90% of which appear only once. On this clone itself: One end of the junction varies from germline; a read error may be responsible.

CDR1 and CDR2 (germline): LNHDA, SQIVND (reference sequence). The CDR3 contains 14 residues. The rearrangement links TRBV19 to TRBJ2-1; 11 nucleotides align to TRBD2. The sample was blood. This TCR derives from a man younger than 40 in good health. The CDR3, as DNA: TGTGCCAGCAGTACTAGCGGGGGTTACAATGAGCAGTTCTTC. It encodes CASSTSGGYNEQFF.